The TCR beta chain described here comes from a study of T cell responses to AZD1222 COVID-19 vaccine. Turning to the study itself: Second-dose groups at about 4 or about 12 weeks were pooled. Broader study findings: Spike-specific TCR breadth rose after two AZD1222 doses, and depth rose as well. Sampling captured repertoires only after the peak T cell response. In the spike-specific TCR repertoire, nearly half reportedly target unmutated variant regions.

The CDR3 covers 15 residues. The germline gives CDR1 SGHRS, CDR2 YFSETQ. V gave up 0 bases and J gave up 6 bases, with 13 bases separating them. A note on this clone: The antigen remains unidentified.

Using immunoSEQ multiplex PCR, the repertoire was profiled, and TCRdb retains in-frame clones only, with some absent. The repertoire has tens of thousands of clones, 75% to 85% of them found once; the top ten carry around 19%. This TCR derives from an adult in good health. The sequenced sample was peripheral blood, obtained on day 0 of AZD1222 vaccination. The chain couples TRBV5-1 to TRBJ1-5; D unclear. The CDR3 is CASSLEGMISQPQHF. The CDR3 DNA is TGCGCCAGCAGCTTGGAAGGCATGATATCTCAGCCCCAGCATTTT.